This T cell receptor (beta chain) originates from a study of blood T cell repertoires in COVID-19. Study-level information: The United States, Italy and Spain were the sources of the acute and convalescent COVID-19 samples.

Assay used: immunoSEQ multiplex PCR; TCRdb lists only in-frame clones, some missing. The sample lists about 72,000 clones, under 95% seen once, with 8% to 10% in the top ten. CDR3 length: 16 residues. Trimming pared 6 bases from V and 1 base from J, leaving 18 bases between. CDR1 and CDR2 (germline): MNHEY, SMNVEV (reference sequence). The clonotype comes from a human donor in a cohort sampled during active COVID-19. The rearrangement links TRBV27 to TRBJ2-5, with a possible D match to TRBD2 (7 bases). Sequenced sample: peripheral blood. The CDR3 bases are TGTGCCAGCAGCCCTTGGGGGGGCGACATCCAAGAGACCCAGTACTTC. As protein: CASSPWGGDIQETQYF.